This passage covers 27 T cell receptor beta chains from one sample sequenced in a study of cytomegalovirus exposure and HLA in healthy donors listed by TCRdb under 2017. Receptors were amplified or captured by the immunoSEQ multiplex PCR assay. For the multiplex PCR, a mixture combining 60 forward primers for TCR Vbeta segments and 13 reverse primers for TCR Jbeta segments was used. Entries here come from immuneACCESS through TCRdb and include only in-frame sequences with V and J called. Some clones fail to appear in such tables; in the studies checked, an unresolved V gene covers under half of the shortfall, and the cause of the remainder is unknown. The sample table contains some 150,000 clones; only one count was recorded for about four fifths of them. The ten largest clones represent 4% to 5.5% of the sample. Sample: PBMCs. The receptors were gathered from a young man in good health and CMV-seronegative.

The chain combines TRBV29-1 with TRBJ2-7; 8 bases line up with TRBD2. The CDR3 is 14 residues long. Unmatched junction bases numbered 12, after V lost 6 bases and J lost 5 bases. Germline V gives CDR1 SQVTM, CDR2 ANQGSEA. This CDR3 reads CSVTPSGRMDEQYF. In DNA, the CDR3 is TGCAGCGTGACCCCCAGCGGGAGAATGGACGAGCAGTACTTC.

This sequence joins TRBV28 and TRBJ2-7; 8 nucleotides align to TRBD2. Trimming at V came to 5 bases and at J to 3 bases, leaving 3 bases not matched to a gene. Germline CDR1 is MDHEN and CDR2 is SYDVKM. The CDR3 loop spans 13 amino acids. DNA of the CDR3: TGTGCCAGCAGTCGGGGGGGGTACTACGAGCAGTACTTC. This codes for CASSRGGYYEQYF.

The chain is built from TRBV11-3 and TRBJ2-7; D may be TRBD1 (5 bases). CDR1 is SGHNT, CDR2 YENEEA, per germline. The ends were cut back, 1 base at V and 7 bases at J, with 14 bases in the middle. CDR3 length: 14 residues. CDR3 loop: CASSLAPGSREQYF. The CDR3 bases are TGTGCCAGCAGCTTAGCCCCAGGGTCTCGGGAGCAGTACTTC.

The CDR3 here is CATSRGLAGLGYEQYF. CDR3 in DNA: TGTGCCACCAGCAGAGGGCTGGCGGGCTTAGGATACGAGCAGTACTTC. V is TRBV15 and J is TRBJ2-7; possible D gene TRBD2, 5 bases. The germline CDR1 and CDR2 sequences are LNHNV and YYDKDF (reference sequence). V lost 1 base and J lost 4, with 17 bases in between. This CDR3 has 16 residues.

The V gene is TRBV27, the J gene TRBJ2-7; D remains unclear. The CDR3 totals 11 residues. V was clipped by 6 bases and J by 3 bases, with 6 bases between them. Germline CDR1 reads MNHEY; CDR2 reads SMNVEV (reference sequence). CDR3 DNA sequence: TGTGCCAGCAGGCGGCTCTACGAGCAGTACTTC. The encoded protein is CASRRLYEQYF.

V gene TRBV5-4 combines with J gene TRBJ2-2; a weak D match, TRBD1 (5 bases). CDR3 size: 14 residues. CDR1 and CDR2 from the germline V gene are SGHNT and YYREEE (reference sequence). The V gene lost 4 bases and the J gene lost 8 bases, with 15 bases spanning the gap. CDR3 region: CASSPGLSAGELFF. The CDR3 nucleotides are TGTGCCAGCAGCCCAGGGCTGTCAGCGGGGGAGCTGTTTTTT.

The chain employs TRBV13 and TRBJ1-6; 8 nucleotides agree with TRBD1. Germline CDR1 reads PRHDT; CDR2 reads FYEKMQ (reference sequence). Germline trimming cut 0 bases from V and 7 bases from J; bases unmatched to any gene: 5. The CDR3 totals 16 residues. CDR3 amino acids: CASSLGRTGHNSPLHF. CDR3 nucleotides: TGTGCCAGCAGCTTAGGCAGGACAGGGCACAATTCACCCCTCCACTTT.

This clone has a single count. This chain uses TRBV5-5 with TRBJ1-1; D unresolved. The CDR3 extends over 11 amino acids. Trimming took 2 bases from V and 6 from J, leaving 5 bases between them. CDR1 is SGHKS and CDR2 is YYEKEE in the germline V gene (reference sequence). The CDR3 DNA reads TGTGCCAGCAGCTTAAGCTCTGAAGCTTTCTTT. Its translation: CASSLSSEAFF.

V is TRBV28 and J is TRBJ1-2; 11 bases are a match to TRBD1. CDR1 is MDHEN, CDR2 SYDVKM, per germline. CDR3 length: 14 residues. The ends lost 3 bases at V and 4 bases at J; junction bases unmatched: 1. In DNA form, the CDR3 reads TGTGCCAGCAGTTTGGGACAGGGGGTCTATGGCTACACCTTC. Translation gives CASSLGQGVYGYTF.

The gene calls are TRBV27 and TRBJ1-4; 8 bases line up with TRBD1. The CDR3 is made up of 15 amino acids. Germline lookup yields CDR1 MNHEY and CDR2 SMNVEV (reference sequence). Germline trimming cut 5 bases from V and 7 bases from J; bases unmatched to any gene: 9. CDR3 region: CASSALRGRGEKLFF. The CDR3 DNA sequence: TGTGCCAGCAGTGCCCTCAGGGGGCGGGGTGAAAAACTGTTTTTT. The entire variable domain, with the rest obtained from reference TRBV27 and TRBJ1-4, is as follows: EAQVTQNPRYLITVTGKKLTVTCSQNMNHEYMSWYRQDPGLGLRQIYYSMNVEVTDKGDVPEGYKVSRKEKRNFPLILESPSPNQTSLYFCASSALRGRGEKLFFGSGTQLSVL.

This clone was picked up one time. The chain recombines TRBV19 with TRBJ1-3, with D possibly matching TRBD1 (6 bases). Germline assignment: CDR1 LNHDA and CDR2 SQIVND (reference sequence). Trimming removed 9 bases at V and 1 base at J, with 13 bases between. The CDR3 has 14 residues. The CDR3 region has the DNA TGTGCCAGCACGACAGGACTTTCTGGAAACACCATATATTTT. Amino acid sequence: CASTTGLSGNTIYF.

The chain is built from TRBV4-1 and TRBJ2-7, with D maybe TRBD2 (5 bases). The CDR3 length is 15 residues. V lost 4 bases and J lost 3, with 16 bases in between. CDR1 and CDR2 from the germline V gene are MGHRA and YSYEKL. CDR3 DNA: TGCGCCAGCAGCCCCCGGGGATTTTTCGACTACGAGCAGTACTTC. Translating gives CASSPRGFFDYEQYF.

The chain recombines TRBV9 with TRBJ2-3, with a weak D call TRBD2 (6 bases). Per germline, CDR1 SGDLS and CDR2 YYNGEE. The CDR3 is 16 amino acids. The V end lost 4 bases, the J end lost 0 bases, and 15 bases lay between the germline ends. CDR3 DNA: TGTGCCAGCAGCCCCGAGGGGACTGTGAGCACAGATACGCAGTATTTT. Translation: CASSPEGTVSTDTQYF.

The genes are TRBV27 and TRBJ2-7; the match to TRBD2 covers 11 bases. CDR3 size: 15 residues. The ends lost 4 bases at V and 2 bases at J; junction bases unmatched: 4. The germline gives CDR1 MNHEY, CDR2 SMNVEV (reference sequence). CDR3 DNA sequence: TGTGCCAGCAGTTCATTAGCGGGGGGGACCTACGAGCAGTACTTC. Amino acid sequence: CASSSLAGGTYEQYF.

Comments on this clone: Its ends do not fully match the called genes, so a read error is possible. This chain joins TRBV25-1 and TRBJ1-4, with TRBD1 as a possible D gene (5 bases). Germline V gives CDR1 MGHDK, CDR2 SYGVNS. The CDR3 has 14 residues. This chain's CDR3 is CASSEWSGGRKLFF. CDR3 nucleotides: TGTGCCAGCAGCGAATGGTCGGGGGGTCGGAAACTGTTTTTT.

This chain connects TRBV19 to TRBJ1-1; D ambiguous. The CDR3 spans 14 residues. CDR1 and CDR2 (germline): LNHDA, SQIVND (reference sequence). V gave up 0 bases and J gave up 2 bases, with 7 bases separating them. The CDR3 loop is CASSIDHRNTEAFF. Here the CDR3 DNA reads TGTGCCAGTAGTATAGATCACAGAAACACTGAAGCTTTCTTT.

The CDR3 region is CASSAQGSTDTQYF. CDR3 bases: TGTGCCAGCAGCGCTCAGGGGAGCACAGATACGCAGTATTTT. The chain is built from TRBV9 and TRBJ2-3; D perhaps matches TRBD1 (6 bases). Looked up from germline, CDR1 is SGDLS and CDR2 is YYNGEE. V lost 3 bases and J 0 bases, leaving 8 bases between the germline ends. The CDR3 totals 14 residues. The whole variable domain, filled in from reference TRBV9 and TRBJ2-3, reads DSGVTQTPKHLITATGQRVTLRCSPRSGDLSVYWYQQSLDQGLQFLIQYYNGEERAKGNILERFSAQQFPDLHSELNLSSLELGDSALYFCASSAQGSTDTQYFGPGTRLTVL.

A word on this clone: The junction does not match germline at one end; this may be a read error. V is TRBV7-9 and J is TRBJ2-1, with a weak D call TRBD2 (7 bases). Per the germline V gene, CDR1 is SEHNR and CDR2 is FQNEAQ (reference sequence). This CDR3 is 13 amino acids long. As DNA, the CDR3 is TGTTCCAGCAGAGGGGGGGTATACAATGAGCAGTTCTTC. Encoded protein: CSSRGGVYNEQFF.

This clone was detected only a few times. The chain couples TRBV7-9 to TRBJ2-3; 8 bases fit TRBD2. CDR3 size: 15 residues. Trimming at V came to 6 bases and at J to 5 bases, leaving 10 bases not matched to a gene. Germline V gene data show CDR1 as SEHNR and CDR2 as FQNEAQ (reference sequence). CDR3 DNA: TGTGCCAGCAGACCTGAAGCGGGGGTGGGAGATACGCAGTATTTT. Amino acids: CASRPEAGVGDTQYF.

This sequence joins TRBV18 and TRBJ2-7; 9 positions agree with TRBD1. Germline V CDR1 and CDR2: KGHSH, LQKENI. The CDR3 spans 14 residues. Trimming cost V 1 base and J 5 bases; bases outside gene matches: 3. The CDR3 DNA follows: TGTGCCAGCTCACCACGGACAGGGGAGGACGAGCAGTACTTC. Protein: CASSPRTGEDEQYF.

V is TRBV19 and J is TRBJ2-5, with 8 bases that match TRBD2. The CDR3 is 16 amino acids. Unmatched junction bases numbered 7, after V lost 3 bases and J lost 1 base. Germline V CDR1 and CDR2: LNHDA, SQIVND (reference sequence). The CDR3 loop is CASSMGVGGVQETQYF. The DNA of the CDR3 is TGTGCCAGTAGTATGGGGGTCGGGGGGGTCCAAGAGACCCAGTACTTC.

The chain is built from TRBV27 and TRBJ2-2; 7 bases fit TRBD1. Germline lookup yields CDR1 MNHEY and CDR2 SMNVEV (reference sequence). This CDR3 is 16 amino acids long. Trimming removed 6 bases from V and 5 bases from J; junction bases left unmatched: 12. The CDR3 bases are TGTGCCAGCAGGACCCTGATGGCCAGGGGGACCGGGGAGCTGTTTTTT. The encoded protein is CASRTLMARGTGELFF.

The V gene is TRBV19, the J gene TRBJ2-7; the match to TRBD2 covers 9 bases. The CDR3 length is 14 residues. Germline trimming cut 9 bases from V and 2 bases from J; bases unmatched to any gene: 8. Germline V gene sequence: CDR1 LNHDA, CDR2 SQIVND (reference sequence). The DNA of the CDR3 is TGTGCCAGCCGCCCGGGACTAGCCGCCTACGAGCAGTACTTC. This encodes CASRPGLAAYEQYF. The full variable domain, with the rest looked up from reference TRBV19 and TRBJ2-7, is DGGITQSPKYLFRKEGQNVTLSCEQNLNHDAMYWYRQDPGQGLRLIYYSQIVNDFQKGDIAEGYSVSREKKESFPLTVTSAQKNPTAFYLCASRPGLAAYEQYFGPGTRLTVT.

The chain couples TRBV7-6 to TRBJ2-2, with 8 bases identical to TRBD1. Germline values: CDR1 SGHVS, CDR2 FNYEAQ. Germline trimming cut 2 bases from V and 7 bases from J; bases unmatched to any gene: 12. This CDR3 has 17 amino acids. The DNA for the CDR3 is TGTGCCAGCAGCTTACAGGCCGGACAGGGTGGCGGCGGGGAGCTGTTTTTT. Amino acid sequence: CASSLQAGQGGGGELFF. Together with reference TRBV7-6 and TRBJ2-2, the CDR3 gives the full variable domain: GAGVSQSPRYKVTKRGQDVALRCDPISGHVSLYWYRQALGQGPEFLTYFNYEAQQDKSGLPNDRFSAERPEGSISTLTIQRTEQRDSAMYRCASSLQAGQGGGGELFFGEGSRLTVL.

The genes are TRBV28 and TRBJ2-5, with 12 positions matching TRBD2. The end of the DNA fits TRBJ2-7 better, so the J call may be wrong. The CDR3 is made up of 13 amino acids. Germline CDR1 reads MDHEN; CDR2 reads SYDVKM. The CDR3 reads CASRTSGRGEQYF. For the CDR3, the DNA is TGTGCCAGCAGGACTAGCGGGAGAGGCGAGCAGTACTTC.

CDR3 nucleotide sequence: TGTGCCAGCAGCGCAGGTTACCAAGAGACCCAGTACTTC. Translating it yields CASSAGYQETQYF. V is TRBV9 and J is TRBJ2-5; D unclear. V dropped 3 bases and J dropped 0 bases, with 6 bases sitting between them. Germline V gene sequence: CDR1 SGDLS, CDR2 YYNGEE. The CDR3 has 13 amino acids.

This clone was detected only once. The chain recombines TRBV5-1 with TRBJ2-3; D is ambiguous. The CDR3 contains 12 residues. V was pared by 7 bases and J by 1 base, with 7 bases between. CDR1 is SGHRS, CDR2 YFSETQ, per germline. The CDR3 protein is CASFSGTDTQYF. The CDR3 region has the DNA TGCGCCAGCTTTTCGGGCACAGATACGCAGTATTTT. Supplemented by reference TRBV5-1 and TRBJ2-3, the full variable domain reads KAGVTQTPRYLIKTRGQQVTLSCSPISGHRSVSWYQQTPGQGLQFLFEYFSETQRNKGNFPGRFSGRQFSNSRSEMNVSTLELGDSALYLCASFSGTDTQYFGPGTRLTVL.